This T cell receptor beta chain is drawn from a study of fetal regulatory T cell absence and autoimmunity (dated by TCRdb to 2016 to 2017). Background on the whole study: Autoimmunity of the exocrine pancreas was seen in the IPEX patients even though clinical diabetes was absent. General study outcomes and caveats: Compared with cord blood, the pancreas TCR compartment showed significant oligoclonal enrichment, and some top clones were enriched more than 85-fold. Cord blood and pancreas had broadly similar TRB gene family usage, which resembled published neonatal and adult repertoires. The oligoclonal enrichment was interpreted as supporting antigen-driven autoimmunity in the pancreas before birth in IPEX syndrome.

On the immunoSEQ human TCRbeta survey platform, TCRbeta CDR3 regions were amplified and barcoded with a two-step multiplex PCR. Sequencing of the libraries was done on Illumina instruments, and IgH was sequenced in parallel from the same samples. Per the source publication's procedure: To remove PCR and sequencing errors, raw reads were filtered against the IMGT V, D, J definitions and then binned using a nearest-neighbor algorithm. A clone was defined by an identical nucleotide sequence, and differential abundance between tissues was tested with a Fisher exact test for each clone at a pFDR threshold of p<0.01. Clones with frequencies too low for statistical inference were excluded by a minimum inclusion filter of 10 in either sample. The immunoSEQ Analyzer was used for pairwise clonal comparisons, while IMGT tools were used to assess gene family usage. As stored in TCRdb, this immuneACCESS dataset retains in-frame rearrangements with V and J assigned. A fraction of the clones does not appear; measured against another copy, unresolved V genes explain less than half of the discrepancy, and the remainder lacks a known reason. The D gene and trimming were derived from the DNA, and the V and J assignments and clone size from that table. Present in this sample are around 100,000 clones, 72% of which were seen just once. The ten largest clonotypes hold 1.5% to 2.5% of the sample.

CDR1 and CDR2, looked up from the germline V gene (reference sequence), are MNHNY and SVGAGI. CDR3 length: 13 amino acids, cysteine to phenylalanine. Of all the DNA, just the CDR3 is kept, 39 bases in frame from base 1. The junction shows trimming of 0 bases on V and 6 bases on J, plus 7 bases between the germline ends. Genomic DNA obtained from frozen pancreas tissue was processed for repertoire sequencing. The DNeasy Blood and Tissue Kit was used to extract about 1.9-3 ug of genomic DNA from either umbilical cord blood or frozen pancreas. This clone is a singleton in its sample. Its antigen target is currently unknown. Base qualities are not provided; no much larger clone lies one nucleotide away.

Recombination linked TRBV6-6 to TRBJ2-3, with no confident D gene call. Sequencing was carried out using pancreas tissue. The clonotype was recovered from a male donor with IPEX syndrome. The nucleotides read TGTGCCAGCAGTTACTCCTCCTGGGATACGCAGTATTTT. The encoded protein is CASSYSSWDTQYF.